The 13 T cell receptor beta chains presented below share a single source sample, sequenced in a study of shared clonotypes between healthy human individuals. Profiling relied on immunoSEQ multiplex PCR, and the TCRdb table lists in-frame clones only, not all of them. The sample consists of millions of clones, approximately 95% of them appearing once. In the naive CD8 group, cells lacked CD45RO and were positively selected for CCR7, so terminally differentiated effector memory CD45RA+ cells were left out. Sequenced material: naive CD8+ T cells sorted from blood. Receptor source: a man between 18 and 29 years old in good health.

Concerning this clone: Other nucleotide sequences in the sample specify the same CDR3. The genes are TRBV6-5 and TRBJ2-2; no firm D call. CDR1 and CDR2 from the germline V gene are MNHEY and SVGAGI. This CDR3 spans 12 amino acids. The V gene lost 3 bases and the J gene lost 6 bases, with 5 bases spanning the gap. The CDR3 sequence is CASSYVAGELFF. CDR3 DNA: TGTGCCAGCAGTTATGTAGCCGGGGAGCTGTTTTTT.

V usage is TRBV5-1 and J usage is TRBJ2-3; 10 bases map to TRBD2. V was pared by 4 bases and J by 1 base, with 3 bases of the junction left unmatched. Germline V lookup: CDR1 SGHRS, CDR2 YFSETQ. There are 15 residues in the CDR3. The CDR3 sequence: CASSASGGRTDTQYF. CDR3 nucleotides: TGCGCCAGCAGCGCTAGCGGGGGTCGCACAGATACGCAGTATTTT.

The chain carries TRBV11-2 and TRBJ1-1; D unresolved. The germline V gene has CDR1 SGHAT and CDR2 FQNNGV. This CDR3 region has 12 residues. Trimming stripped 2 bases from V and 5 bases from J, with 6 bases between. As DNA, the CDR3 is TGTGCCAGCAGCTTAAGAACGACTGAAGCTTTCTTT. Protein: CASSLRTTEAFF.

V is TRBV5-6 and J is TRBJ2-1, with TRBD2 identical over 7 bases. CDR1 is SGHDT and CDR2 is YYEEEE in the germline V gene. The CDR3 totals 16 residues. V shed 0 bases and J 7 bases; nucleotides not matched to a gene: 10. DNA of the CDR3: TGTGCCAGCAGCTTGGAAATGGGAGGGCCTCAAAATGAGCAGTTCTTC. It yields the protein CASSLEMGGPQNEQFF.

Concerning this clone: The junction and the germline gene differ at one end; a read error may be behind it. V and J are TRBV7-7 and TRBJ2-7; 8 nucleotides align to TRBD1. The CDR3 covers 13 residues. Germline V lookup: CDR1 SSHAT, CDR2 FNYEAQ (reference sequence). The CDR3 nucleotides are TGTGCTAGCAGCTCCGGACAGGGCTCCGAGCAGTACTTC. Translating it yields CASSSGQGSEQYF.

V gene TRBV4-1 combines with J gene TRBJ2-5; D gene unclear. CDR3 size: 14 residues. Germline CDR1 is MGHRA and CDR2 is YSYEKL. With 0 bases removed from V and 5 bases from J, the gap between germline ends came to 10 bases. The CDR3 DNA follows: TGCGCCAGCAGCCAAGATGAATGGCGGGAGACCCAGTACTTC. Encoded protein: CASSQDEWRETQYF.

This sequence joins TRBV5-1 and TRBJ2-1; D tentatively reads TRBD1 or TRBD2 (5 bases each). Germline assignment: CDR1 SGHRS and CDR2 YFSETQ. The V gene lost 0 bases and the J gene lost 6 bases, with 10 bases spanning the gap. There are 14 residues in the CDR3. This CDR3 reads CASSLAEGFNEQFF. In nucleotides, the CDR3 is TGCGCCAGCAGCTTGGCAGAGGGGTTCAATGAGCAGTTCTTC. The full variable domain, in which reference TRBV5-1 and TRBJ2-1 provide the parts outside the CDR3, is KAGVTQTPRYLIKTRGQQVTLSCSPISGHRSVSWYQQTPGQGLQFLFEYFSETQRNKGNFPGRFSGRQFSNSRSEMNVSTLELGDSALYLCASSLAEGFNEQFFGPGTRLTVL.

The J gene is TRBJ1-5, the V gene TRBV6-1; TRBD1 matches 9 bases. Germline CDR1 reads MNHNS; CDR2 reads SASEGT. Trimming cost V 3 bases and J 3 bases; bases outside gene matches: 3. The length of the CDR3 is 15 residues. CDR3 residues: CASSEDRGSNQPQHF. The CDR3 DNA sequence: TGTGCCAGCAGTGAGGACAGGGGCTCCAATCAGCCCCAGCATTTT.

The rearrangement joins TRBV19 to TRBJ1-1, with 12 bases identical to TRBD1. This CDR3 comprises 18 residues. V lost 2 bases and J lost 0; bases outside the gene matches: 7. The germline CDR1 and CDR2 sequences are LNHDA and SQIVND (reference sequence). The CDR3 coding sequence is TGTGCCAGTAGTATAACCCCGGGGACAGGGGGCATGAACACTGAAGCTTTCTTT. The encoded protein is CASSITPGTGGMNTEAFF.

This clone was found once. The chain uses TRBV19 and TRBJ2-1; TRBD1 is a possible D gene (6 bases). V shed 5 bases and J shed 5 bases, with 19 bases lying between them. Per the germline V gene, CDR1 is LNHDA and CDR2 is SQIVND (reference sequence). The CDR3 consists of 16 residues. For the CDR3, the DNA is TGTGCCAGTAGTCTCACCGGGACACCAGTCAACAATGAGCAGTTCTTC. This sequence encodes CASSLTGTPVNNEQFF.

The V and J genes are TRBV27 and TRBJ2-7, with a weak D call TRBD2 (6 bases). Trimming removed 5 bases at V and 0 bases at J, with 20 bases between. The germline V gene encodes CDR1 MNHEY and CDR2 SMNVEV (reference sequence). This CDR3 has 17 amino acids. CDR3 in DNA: TGTGCCAGCAGTCAATCCCCCGGGACTGGGAGCTCCTACGAGCAGTACTTC. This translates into CASSQSPGTGSSYEQYF.

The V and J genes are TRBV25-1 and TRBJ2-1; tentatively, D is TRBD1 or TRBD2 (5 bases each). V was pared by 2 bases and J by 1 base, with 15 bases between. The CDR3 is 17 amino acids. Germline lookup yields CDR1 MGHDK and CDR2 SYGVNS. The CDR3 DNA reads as TGTGCCAGCAGTGAACCAACCCTGGGGGTATCCTACAATGAGCAGTTCTTC. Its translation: CASSEPTLGVSYNEQFF.

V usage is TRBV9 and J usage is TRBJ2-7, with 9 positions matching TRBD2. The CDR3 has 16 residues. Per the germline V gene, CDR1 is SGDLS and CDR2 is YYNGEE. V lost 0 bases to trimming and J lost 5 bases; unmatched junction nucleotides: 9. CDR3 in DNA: TGTGCCAGCAGCGTAGGAGTAGCGGGGGCAATCAACGAGCAGTACTTC. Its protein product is CASSVGVAGAINEQYF.